The clone carrying this T cell receptor beta chain was detected a few times. The antigen remains undetermined. All TCR cDNA molecules were individually tagged with a unique molecular identifier. Each CDR3 protein is one row after TCRdb ran MiXCR on the 5' RACE reads. In the table there are about 100,000 distinct CDR3 sequences, 4.4% of which are singletons. Specified time point: sample taken at primary tumor resection. The 60 to 80 donors had untreated early-stage non-small cell lung cancer. Frozen PBMC, nontumor lung or tumor provided whole RNA, which was sequenced unsorted. The source of the sample is a study of spatial heterogeneity in lung cancer. General observations from the study: The study found that expanded intratumoral alpha and beta TCR counts tracked tumor mutation counts. Ubiquitous and regional expanded TCR counts mirrored ubiquitous and regional nonsynonymous mutation counts, respectively.

V lost 3 bases to trimming and J lost 2 bases; unmatched junction nucleotides: 6. Looked up from germline, CDR1 is MNHNS and CDR2 is SASEGT. This CDR3 has 16 residues. This sequence was found in a male donor with early-stage non-small cell lung cancer. The starting material was lung tumor tissue, obtained at surgery. This chain joins TRBV6-1 and TRBJ1-4; 7 bases match TRBD1. The CDR3, as DNA: TGTGCCAGCAGTGATCTATCGACAGGGACTAATGAAAAACTGTTTTTT. Protein: CASSDLSTGTNEKLFF.